This entry is about one T cell receptor (beta chain). Its antigen remains unidentified. The data originate from a study of cytomegalovirus exposure and HLA in healthy donors. The CDR3 extends over 17 amino acids. V was shortened by 6 bases and J by 4 bases, with 19 bases between the two germline ends. Germline loops: CDR1 ENHRY, CDR2 SYGVKD. Findings of the study overall: Most TCR sequences were rare, but some public TCRs occurred in many donors. In vitro confirmation showed a few CMV-associated chains to be CMV antigen specific.

In the PCR, 60 Vbeta and 13 Jbeta primers were used. Method: immunoSEQ multiplex PCR; TCRdb's copy keeps in-frame clones and lacks some. The table has about 120,000 clones, about 80% seen once. This clonotype was sampled from a human donor in good health. The sequencing input was PBMCs. The gene calls are TRBV10-3 and TRBJ2-6; perhaps TRBD1 as D (6 bases). In DNA, the CDR3 is TGTGCCATCAGCTCAACAAAGAGGGGGTCCGGGGCCAACGTCCTGACTTTC. This gives the protein CAISSTKRGSGANVLTF.